A single sample is the source of the 10 T cell receptor beta chains below, sequenced in a study of cytomegalovirus exposure and HLA in healthy donors. The PCR had 60 Vbeta and 13 Jbeta primers. The data were produced by immunoSEQ multiplex PCR, yet TCRdb's version contains in-frame clones alone and is incomplete. Of over 200,000 clones listed, 70% to 85% are singletons. Material: PBMCs. Receptors were obtained from a middle-aged woman in good health and CMV-seronegative.

This rearrangement joins TRBV5-1 to TRBJ1-4; weak D call: TRBD1 (5 bases). Trimming stripped 0 bases from V and 0 bases from J, with 9 bases between. Germline CDR1 SGHRS, CDR2 YFSETQ. The CDR3 length is 16 residues. CDR3 residues: CASSLDRLATNEKLFF. CDR3 in DNA: TGCGCCAGCAGCTTGGACAGGCTAGCAACTAATGAAAAACTGTTTTTT.

The CDR3, as DNA: TGTGCCAGCGGGCTAGCGGAAAGCTCCTACGAGCAGTACTTC. Protein: CASGLAESSYEQYF. The chain carries TRBV2 and TRBJ2-7, with 7 bases aligning to TRBD2. The length of the CDR3 is 14 residues. Germline-derived CDR1 and CDR2 are SNHLY and FYNNEI. The V gene end was trimmed by 8 bases and the J gene end by 0 bases; junction bases not matched to a gene: 7.

This clone showed up just a few times. The chain links TRBV5-1 to TRBJ1-1; possible D gene TRBD1, 5 bases. CDR1 is SGHRS and CDR2 is YFSETQ in the germline V gene. This CDR3 contains 15 residues. V shed 5 bases and J shed 1 base, with 15 bases lying between them. CDR3 in DNA: TGCGCCAGCAGAAACCAGGGTATGGGGAACACTGAAGCTTTCTTT. Encoded protein: CASRNQGMGNTEAFF.

The V gene is TRBV5-1, the J gene TRBJ2-5, with 8 bases identical to TRBD2. The V and J ends lost 0 bases and 4 bases, in that order; junction bases with no gene match: 2. The CDR3 spans 14 residues. Germline CDR1 reads SGHRS; CDR2 reads YFSETQ. CDR3 residues: CASSLGLARETQYF. CDR3 DNA sequence: TGCGCCAGCAGCTTGGGACTAGCGCGAGAGACCCAGTACTTC. The entire variable domain, with the rest obtained from reference TRBV5-1 and TRBJ2-5, is as follows: KAGVTQTPRYLIKTRGQQVTLSCSPISGHRSVSWYQQTPGQGLQFLFEYFSETQRNKGNFPGRFSGRQFSNSRSEMNVSTLELGDSALYLCASSLGLARETQYFGPGTRLLVL.

The chain recombines TRBV2 with TRBJ1-4, with TRBD1 matching 8 bases. J lost 8 bases, V lost 7 bases, and 9 bases had no gene match. This CDR3 is 14 amino acids long. Germline values: CDR1 SNHLY, CDR2 FYNNEI. The CDR3 bases are TGTGCCAGCATGGGCAACAGGGGGGAGGAAAAACTGTTTTTT. It codes for CASMGNRGEEKLFF.

The genes are TRBV7-9 and TRBJ1-3, with unresolved D. The CDR3 totals 13 residues. The germline CDR1 and CDR2 sequences are SEHNR and FQNEAQ (reference sequence). The germline V and J ends were trimmed by 1 base and 4 bases, with 5 bases remaining between them. Written as DNA, the CDR3 is TGTGCCAGCAGCTTAGGGGAGGGAAACACCATATATTTT. It specifies CASSLGEGNTIYF.

The rearrangement uses TRBV7-9 and TRBJ2-1; 7 bases fit TRBD2. This CDR3 spans 15 amino acids. Germline V CDR1 and CDR2: SEHNR, FQNEAQ (reference sequence). V lost 5 bases, J lost 3 bases, and 7 bases stayed unmatched. The CDR3 is CASSHGGGYYNEQFF. The DNA for the CDR3 is TGTGCCAGCAGCCATGGGGGGGGTTACTACAATGAGCAGTTCTTC.

The chain links TRBV27 to TRBJ1-2, with 7 bases that match TRBD1. This CDR3 region has 18 residues. Germline trimming cut 5 bases from V and 5 bases from J; bases unmatched to any gene: 20. Germline V CDR1 and CDR2: MNHEY, SMNVEV (reference sequence). CDR3 DNA sequence: TGTGCCAGCAGTAGTACAGGGGTGGTATGGGACCTAGAATATGGCTACACCTTC. It translates to CASSSTGVVWDLEYGYTF.

The chain joins TRBV10-3 to TRBJ1-5, with 7 bases aligning to TRBD1. The CDR3 length is 17 residues. The V and J ends lost 2 bases and 3 bases, in that order; junction bases with no gene match: 10. Germline CDR1 is ENHRY and CDR2 is SYGVKD. CDR3 nucleotide sequence: TGTGCCATCAGTGAGCGTCGACAGGGCGGGAACAATCAGCCCCAGCATTTT. Translation gives CAISERRQGGNNQPQHF.

This clone was seen a few times. V is TRBV5-1 and J is TRBJ1-3, with TRBD1 as a possible D gene (6 bases). Trimming shortened V by 0 bases and J by 0 bases, and 13 bases separated the two germline ends. This CDR3 contains 17 residues. Germline V gene lookup returns CDR1 SGHRS and CDR2 YFSETQ. The CDR3 DNA reads TGCGCCAGCAGCTTGGGGACAGCTGGTCCCTCTGGAAACACCATATATTTT. Protein: CASSLGTAGPSGNTIYF.